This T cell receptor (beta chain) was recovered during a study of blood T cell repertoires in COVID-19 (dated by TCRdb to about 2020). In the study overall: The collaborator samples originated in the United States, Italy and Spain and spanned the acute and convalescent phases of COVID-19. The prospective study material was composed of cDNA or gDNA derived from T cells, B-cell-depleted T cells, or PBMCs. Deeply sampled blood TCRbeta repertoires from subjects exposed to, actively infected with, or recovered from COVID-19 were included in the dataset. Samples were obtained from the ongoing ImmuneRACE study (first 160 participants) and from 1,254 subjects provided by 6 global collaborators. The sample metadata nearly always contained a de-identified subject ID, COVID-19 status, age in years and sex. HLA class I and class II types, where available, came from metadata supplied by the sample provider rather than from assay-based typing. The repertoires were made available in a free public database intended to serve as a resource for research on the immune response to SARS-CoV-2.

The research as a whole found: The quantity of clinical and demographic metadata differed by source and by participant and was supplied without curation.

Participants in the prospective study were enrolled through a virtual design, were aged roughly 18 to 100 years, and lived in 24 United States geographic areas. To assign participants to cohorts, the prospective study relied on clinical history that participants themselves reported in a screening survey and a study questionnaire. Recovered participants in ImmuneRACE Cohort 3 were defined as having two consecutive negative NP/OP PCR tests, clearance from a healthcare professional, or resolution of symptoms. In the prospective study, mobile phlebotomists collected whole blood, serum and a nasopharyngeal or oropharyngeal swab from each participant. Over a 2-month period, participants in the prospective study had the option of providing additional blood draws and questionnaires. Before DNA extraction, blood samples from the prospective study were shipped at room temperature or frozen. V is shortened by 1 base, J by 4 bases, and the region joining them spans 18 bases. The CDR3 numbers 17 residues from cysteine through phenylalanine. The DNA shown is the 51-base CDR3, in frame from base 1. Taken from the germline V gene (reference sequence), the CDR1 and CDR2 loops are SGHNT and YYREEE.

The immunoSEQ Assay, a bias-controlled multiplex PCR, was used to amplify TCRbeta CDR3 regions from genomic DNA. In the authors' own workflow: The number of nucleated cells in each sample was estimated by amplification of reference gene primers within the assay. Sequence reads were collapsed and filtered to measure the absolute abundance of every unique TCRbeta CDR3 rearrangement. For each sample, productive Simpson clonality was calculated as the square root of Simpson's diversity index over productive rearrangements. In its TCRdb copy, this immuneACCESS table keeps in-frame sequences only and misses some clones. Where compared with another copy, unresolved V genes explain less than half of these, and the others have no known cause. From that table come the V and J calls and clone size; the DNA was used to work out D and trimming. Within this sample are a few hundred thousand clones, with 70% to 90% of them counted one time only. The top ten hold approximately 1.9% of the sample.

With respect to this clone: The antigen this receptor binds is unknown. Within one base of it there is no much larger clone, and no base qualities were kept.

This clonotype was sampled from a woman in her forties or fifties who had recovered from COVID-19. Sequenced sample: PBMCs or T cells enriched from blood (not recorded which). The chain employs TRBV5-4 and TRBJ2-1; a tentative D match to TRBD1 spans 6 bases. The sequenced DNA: TGTGCCAGCAGCTTGCACCCTCCAGGGGCTGCATACAATGAGCAGTTCTTC. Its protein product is CASSLHPPGAAYNEQFF.